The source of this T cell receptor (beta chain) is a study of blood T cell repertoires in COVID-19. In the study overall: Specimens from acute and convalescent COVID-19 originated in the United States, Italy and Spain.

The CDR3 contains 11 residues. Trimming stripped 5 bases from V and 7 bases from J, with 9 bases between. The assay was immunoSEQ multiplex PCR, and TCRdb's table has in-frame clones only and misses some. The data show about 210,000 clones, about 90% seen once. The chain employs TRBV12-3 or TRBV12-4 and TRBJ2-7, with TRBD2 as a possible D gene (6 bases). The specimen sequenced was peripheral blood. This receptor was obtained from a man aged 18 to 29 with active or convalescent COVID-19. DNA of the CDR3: TGTGCCAGCAGTCCAGGACTAGAGCAGTACTTC. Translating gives CASSPGLEQYF.